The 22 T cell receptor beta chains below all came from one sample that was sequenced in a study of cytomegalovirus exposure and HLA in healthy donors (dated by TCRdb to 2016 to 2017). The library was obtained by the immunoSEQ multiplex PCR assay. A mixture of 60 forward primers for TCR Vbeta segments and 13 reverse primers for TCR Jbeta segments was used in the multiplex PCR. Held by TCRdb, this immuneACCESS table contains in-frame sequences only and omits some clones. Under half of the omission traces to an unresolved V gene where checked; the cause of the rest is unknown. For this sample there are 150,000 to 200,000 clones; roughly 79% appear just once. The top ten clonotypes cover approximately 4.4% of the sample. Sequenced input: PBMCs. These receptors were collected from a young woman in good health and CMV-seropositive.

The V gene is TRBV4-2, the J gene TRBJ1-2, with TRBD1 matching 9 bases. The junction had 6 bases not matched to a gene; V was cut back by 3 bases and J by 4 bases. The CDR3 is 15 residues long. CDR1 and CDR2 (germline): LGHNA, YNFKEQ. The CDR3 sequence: CASSQERTGAYGYTF. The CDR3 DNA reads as TGTGCCAGCAGCCAGGAACGGACAGGGGCCTATGGCTACACCTTC.

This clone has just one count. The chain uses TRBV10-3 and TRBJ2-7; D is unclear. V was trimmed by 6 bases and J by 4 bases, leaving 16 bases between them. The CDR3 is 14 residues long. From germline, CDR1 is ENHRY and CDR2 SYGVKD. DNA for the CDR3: TGTGCCATCAGCCCTCCCAATGAACGGTACGAGCAGTACTTC. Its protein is CAISPPNERYEQYF.

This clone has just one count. The CDR3 here is CASSLDLSSGPQHF. CDR3 sequence (DNA): TGTGCCAGCAGCTTAGACTTATCGAGCGGACCCCAGCATTTT. The chain uses TRBV7-9 and TRBJ1-5; D gene uncertain. Looked up from germline, CDR1 is SEHNR and CDR2 is FQNEAQ (reference sequence). Trimming removed 1 base at V and 10 bases at J, with 14 bases between. The CDR3 extends over 14 amino acids.

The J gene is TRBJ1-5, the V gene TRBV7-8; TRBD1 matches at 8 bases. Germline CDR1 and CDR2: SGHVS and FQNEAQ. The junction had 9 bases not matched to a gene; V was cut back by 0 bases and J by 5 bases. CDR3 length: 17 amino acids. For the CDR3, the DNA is TGTGCCAGCAGCTTAGCTCGTTGGACAGGGAAAGATCAGCCCCAGCATTTT. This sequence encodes CASSLARWTGKDQPQHF. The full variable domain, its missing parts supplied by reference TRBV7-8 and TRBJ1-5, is GAGVSQSPRYKVAKRGQDVALRCDPISGHVSLFWYQQALGQGPEFLTYFQNEAQLDKSGLPSDRFFAERPEGSVSTLKIQRTQQEDSAVYLCASSLARWTGKDQPQHFGDGTRLSIL.

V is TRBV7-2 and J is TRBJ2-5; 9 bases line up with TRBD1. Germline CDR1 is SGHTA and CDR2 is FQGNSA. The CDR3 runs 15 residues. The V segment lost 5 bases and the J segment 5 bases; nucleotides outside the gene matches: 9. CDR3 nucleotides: TGTGCCAGCAGCGCTCCGGGACAGGGATGGGAGACCCAGTACTTC. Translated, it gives CASSAPGQGWETQYF. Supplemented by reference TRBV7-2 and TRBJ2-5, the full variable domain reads GAGVSQSPSNKVTEKGKDVELRCDPISGHTALYWYRQSLGQGLEFLIYFQGNSAPDKSGLPSDRFSAERTGGSVSTLTIQRTQQEDSAVYLCASSAPGQGWETQYFGPGTRLLVL.

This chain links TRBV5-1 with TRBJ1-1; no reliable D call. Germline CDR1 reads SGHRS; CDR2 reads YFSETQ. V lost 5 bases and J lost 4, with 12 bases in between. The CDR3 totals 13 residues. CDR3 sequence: CASSRFGSTEAFF. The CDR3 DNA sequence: TGCGCCAGCAGTCGGTTCGGTTCCACTGAAGCTTTCTTT.

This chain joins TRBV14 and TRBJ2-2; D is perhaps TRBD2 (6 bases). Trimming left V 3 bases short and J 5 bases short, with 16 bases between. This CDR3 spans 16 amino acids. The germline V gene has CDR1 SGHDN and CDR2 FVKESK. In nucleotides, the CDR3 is TGTGCCAGCAGCCAGAGGCCTAGCGAAGGTACCGGGGAGCTGTTTTTT. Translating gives CASSQRPSEGTGELFF.

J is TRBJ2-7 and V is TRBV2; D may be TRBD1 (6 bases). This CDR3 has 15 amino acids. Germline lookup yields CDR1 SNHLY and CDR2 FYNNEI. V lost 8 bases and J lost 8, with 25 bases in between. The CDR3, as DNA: TGTGCCAGCCAACCCCCGCGGATCAGGGGCCGCCAGCAGTACTTC. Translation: CASQPPRIRGRQQYF. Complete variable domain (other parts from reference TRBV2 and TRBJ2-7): EPEVTQTPSHQVTQMGQEVILRCVPISNHLYFYWYRQILGQKVEFLVSFYNNEISEKSEIFDDQFSVERPDGSNFTLKIRSTKLEDSAMYFCASQPPRIRGRQQYFGPGTRLTVT.

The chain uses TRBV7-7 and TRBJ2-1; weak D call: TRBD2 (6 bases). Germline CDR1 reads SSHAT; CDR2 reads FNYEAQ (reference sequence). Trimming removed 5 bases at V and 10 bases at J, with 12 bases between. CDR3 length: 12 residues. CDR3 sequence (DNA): TGTGCCAGCAGCCAGAAGAGCGGGGAGCAGTTCTTC. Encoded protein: CASSQKSGEQFF. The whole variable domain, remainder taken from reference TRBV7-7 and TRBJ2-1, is GAGVSQSPRYKVTKRGQDVTLRCDPISSHATLYWYQQALGQGPEFLTYFNYEAQPDKSGLPSDRFSAERPEGSISTLTIQRTEQRDSAMYRCASSQKSGEQFFGPGTRLTVL.

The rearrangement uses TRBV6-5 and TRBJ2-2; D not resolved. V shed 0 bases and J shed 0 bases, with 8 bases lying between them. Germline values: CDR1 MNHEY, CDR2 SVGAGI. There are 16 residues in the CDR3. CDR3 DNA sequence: TGTGCCAGCAGTTACTCTTCCGGGTCGAACACCGGGGAGCTGTTTTTT. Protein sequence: CASSYSSGSNTGELFF.

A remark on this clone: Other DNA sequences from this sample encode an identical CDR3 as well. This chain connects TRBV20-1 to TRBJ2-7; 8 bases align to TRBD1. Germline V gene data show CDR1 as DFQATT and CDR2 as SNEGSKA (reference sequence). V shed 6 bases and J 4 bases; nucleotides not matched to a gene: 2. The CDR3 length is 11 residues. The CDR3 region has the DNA TGCAGTGCGAGGACAGGGTACGAGCAGTACTTC. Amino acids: CSARTGYEQYF.

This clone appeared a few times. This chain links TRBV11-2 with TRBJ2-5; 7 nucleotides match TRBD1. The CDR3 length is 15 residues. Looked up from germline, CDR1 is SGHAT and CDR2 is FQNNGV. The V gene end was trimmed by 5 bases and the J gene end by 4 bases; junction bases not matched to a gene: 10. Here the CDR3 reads CASSGEQGIGETQYF. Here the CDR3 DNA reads TGTGCCAGCAGCGGAGAACAGGGGATTGGAGAGACCCAGTACTTC.

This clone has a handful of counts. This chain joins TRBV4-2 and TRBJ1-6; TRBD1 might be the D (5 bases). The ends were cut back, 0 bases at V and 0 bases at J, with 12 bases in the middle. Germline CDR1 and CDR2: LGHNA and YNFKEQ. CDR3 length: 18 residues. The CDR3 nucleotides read TGTGCCAGCAGCCAAGAGGGGCAAGCGAACTCCTATAATTCACCCCTCCACTTT. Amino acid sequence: CASSQEGQANSYNSPLHF.

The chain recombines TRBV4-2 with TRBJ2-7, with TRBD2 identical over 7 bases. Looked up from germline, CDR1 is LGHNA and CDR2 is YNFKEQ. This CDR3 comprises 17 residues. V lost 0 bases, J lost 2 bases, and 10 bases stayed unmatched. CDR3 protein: CASSQEEGGAGAYEQYF. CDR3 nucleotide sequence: TGTGCCAGCAGCCAAGAGGAAGGAGGGGCGGGGGCCTACGAGCAGTACTTC.

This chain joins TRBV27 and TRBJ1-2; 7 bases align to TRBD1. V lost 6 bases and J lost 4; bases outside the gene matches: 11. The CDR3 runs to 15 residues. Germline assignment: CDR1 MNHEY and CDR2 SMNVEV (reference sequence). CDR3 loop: CASSGQAGRGYGYTF. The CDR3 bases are TGTGCCAGCAGCGGACAGGCCGGGCGGGGCTATGGCTACACCTTC.

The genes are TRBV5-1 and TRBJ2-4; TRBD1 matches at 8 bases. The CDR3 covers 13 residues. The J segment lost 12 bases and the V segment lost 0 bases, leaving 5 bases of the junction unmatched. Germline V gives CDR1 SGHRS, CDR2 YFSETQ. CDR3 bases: TGCGCCAGCAGCTTGGTGGCTGGACAGGGTCAGTACTTC. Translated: CASSLVAGQGQYF.

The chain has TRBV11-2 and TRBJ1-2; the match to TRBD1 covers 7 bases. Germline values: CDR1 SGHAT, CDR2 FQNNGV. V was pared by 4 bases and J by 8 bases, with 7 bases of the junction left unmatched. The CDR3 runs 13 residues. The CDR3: CASSSPRTGGYTF. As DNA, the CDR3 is TGTGCCAGCAGCTCGCCCAGGACAGGCGGCTACACCTTC.

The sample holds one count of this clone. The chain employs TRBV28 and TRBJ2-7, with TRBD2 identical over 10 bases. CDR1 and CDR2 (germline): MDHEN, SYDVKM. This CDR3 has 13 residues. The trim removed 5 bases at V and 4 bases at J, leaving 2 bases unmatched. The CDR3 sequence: CASSPSGGYEQYF. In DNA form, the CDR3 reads TGTGCCAGCAGTCCTAGCGGGGGATACGAGCAGTACTTC.

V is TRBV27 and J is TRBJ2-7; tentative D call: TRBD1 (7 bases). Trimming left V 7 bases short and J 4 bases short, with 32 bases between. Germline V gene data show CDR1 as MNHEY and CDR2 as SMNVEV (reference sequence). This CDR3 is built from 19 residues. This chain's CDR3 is CASMSRTRQGLRFSYEQYF. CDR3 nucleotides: TGTGCCAGCATGTCCCGGACAAGACAGGGACTGAGGTTTAGTTACGAGCAGTACTTC.

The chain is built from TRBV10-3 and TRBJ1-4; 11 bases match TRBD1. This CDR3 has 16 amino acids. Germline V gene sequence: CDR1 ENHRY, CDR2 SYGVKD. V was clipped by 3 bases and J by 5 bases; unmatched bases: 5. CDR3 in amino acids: CAISEPGQGANEKLFF. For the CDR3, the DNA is TGTGCCATCAGTGAACCCGGACAGGGGGCGAATGAAAAACTGTTTTTT.

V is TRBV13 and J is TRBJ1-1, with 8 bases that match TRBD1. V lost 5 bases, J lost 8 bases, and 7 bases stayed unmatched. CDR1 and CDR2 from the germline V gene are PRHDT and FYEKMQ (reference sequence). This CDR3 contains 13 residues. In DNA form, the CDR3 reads TGTGCCAGCAGCCCTTGGACAGGGCAGGAAGCTTTCTTT. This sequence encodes CASSPWTGQEAFF.

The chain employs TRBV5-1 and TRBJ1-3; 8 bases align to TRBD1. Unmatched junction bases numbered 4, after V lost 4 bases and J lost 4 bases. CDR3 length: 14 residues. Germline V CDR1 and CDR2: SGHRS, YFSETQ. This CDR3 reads CASSLTGAGNTIYF. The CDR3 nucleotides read TGCGCCAGCAGCCTGACAGGGGCCGGAAACACCATATATTTT.